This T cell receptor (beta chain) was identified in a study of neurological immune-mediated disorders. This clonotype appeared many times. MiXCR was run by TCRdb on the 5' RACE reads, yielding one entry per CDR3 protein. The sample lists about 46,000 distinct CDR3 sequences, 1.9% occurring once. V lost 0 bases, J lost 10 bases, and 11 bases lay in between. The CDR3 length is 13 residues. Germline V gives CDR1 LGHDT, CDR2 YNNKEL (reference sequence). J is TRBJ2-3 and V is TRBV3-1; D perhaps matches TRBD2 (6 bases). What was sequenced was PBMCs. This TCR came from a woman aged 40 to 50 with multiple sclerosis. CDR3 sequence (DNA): TGTGCCAGCAGCCAAGATATGGGGACTTCGCAGTATTTT. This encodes CASSQDMGTSQYF.